This T cell receptor beta chain came from a study of T cell responses to AZD1222 COVID-19 vaccine. Trimming cost V 4 bases and J 1 base, with 7 bases left between them. Germline V CDR1 and CDR2: WNHNN, SYGVQD (reference sequence). This CDR3 spans 13 amino acids. A remark on this clone: Its antigen is unknown.

TCRdb keeps only in-frame clones here, not all; method: immunoSEQ multiplex PCR. The table lists under 200,000 clones, around 90% of them singletons. Study-wide points: At study baseline, merely a handful of AZD1222 recipients were seropositive. The donors showed a predominance of white British ancestry and of females, with possible underestimation of clonal diversity. Spike-specific TCR breadth and depth rose after two AZD1222 doses.

The sequencing here drew on peripheral blood, taken 28 days after the second AZD1222 dose. V is TRBV10-1 and J is TRBJ1-1; D is unresolved. The sequence was obtained from an adult who received the AZD1222 COVID-19 vaccine. DNA for the CDR3: TGCGCCAGCAGTGTGAAGGAGAACACTGAAGCTTTCTTT. This translates into CASSVKENTEAFF.